Below, one TCR beta chain is given with its context. Its specificity is not known. Amplification used 60 Vbeta primers and 13 Jbeta primers. Sequenced by immunoSEQ multiplex PCR; TCRdb stores in-frame clones only, minus some. The sample has around 100,000 clones; about 80% are singletons. These data belong to a study of cytomegalovirus exposure and HLA in healthy donors. Study-wide points: Listed as cytomegalovirus-associated were around 160 TCR beta chains. About 87% or about 30% of the time was how often most TCR beta V segments were productive, according to an earlier analysis.

Material for sequencing was PBMCs. This sequence originates from a man aged 55 to 70 in good health and CMV-seropositive.

The DNA of the CDR3 is TGTGCCACCCCCTCTGGGGCTACAGTCTCTGGAAACACCATATATTTT. Translation: CATPSGATVSGNTIYF. The chain carries TRBV2 and TRBJ1-3; D might be TRBD1 (5 bases). CDR1 SNHLY and CDR2 FYNNEI come from the germline V gene. Deletions cut 10 bases from V and 0 bases from J, with 19 bases between. The CDR3 has 16 residues.